This entry features one TCR beta chain sequence. What it binds is unknown. These data come from a study of shared clonotypes between healthy human individuals. Findings of the study overall: It was the non-shared clonotypes that had lower generation probabilities than clonotypes shared by all four donors. Incomplete sequencing of sorted subsets was indicated by rarefaction despite large depth.

TCRdb's copy holds only in-frame clones and misses some; the assay was immunoSEQ multiplex PCR. The sample lists about 600,000 clones, more than 95% occurring once. Every donor was a Caucasian adult from Nashville, Tennessee. Naive CD4+ cells were CD45RA-selected; the remaining cells were memory. Trimming cost V 5 bases and J 4 bases, with 5 bases left between them. This CDR3 has 12 amino acids. CDR1 and CDR2 from the germline V gene are MDHEN and SYDVKM. The V call is TRBV28, the J call TRBJ2-2; no reliable D call. The clonotype was recovered from a woman aged 30 to 39 in good health. The sequencing input was naive CD4+ T cells sorted from blood. Subset meaning: CD45RA+ positively selected. In DNA, the CDR3 is TGTGCCAGCAGTCAAAGCACCGGGGAGCTGTTTTTT. It is translated as CASSQSTGELFF.